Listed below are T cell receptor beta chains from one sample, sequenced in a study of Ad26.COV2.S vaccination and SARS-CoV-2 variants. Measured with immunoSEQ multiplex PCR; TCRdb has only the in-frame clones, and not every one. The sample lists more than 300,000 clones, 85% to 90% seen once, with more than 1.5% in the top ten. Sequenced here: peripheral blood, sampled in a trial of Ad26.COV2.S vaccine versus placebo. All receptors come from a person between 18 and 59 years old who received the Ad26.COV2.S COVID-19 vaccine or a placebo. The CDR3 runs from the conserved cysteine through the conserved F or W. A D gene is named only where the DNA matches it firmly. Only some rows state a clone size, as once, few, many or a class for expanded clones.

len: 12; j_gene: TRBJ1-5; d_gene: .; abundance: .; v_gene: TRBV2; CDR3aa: CASSEPYQPQHF; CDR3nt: TGTGCCAGCAGTGAGCCGTATCAGCCCCAGCATTTT
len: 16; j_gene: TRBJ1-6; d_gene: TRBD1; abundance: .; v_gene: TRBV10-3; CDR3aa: CAIRTGQGPYNSPLHF; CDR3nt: TGTGCCATCAGGACTGGACAGGGCCCCTATAATTCACCCCTCCACTTT
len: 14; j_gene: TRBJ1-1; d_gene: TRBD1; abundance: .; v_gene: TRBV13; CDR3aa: CASRSTGLNTEAFF; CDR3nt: TGTGCCAGCAGGTCGACAGGGCTGAACACTGAAGCTTTCTTT
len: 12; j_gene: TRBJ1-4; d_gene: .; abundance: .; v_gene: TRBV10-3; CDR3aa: CATDGGFEKLFF; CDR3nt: TGTGCCACAGACGGAGGGTTTGAAAAACTGTTTTTT
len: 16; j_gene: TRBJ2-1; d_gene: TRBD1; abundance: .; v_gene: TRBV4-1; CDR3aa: CASSQPDRVRGNEQFF; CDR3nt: TGCGCCAGCAGCCAACCAGACAGGGTACGGGGCAATGAGCAGTTCTTC
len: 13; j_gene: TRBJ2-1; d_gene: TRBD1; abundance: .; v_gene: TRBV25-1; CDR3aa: CASSVTGGYEQFF; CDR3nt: TGTGCCAGCAGTGTAACAGGGGGCTATGAGCAGTTCTTC
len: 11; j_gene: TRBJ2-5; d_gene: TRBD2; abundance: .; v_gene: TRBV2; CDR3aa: CASSDAGLEYF; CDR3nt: TGTGCCAGCAGTGACGCGGGACTAGAGTACTTC
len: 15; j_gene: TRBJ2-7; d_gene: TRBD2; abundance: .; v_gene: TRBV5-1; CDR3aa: CASSGRGVEYYEQYF; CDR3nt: TGCGCCAGCAGCGGTCGGGGGGTGGAATACTACGAGCAGTACTTC
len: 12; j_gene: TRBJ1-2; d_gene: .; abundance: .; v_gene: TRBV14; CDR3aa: CASSQESGGYTF; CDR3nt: TGTGCCAGCAGCCAAGAGTCAGGGGGCTACACCTTC
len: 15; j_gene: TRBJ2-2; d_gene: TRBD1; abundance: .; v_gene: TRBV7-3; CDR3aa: CASSKTGVDTGELFF; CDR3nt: TGTGCCAGCAGCAAGACAGGGGTGGACACCGGGGAGCTGTTTTTT
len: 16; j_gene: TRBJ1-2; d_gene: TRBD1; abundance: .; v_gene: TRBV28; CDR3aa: CASSKTGTGVGYGYTF; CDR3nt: TGTGCCAGCAGTAAAACAGGGACAGGGGTAGGGTATGGCTACACCTTC
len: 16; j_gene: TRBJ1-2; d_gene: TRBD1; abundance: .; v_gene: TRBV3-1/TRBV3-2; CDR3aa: CASSLQGTSSSTGYTF; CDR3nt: TGTGCCAGCAGCCTACAGGGGACGAGCTCGAGTACTGGCTACACCTTC
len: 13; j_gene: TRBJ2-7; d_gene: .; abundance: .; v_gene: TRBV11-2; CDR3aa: CASRDGVRYEQYF; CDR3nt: TGTGCCAGCAGGGACGGCGTACGTTACGAGCAGTACTTC
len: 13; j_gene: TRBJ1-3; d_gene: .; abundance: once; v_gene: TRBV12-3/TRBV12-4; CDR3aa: CASSLGPESPIYF; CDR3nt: TGTGCCAGCAGTTTAGGTCCGGAGTCCCCCATATATTTT
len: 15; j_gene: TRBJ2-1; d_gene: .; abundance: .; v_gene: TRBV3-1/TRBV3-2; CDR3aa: CASSQEGTGRSEQFF; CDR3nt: TGTGCCAGCAGCCAAGAGGGTACAGGGCGGAGTGAGCAGTTCTTC
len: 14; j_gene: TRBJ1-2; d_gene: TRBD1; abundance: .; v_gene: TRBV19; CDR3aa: CASSWGTGRYGYTF; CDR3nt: TGTGCCAGTAGTTGGGGGACAGGGAGGTATGGCTACACCTTC
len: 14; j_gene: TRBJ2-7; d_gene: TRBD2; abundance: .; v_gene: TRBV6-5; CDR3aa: CASMRGDSSYEQYF; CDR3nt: TGTGCCAGCATGCGGGGGGATAGCTCCTACGAGCAGTACTTC
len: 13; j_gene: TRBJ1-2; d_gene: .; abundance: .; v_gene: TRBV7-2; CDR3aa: CASSPQGYYGYTF; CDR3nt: TGTGCCAGCAGCCCACAGGGTTACTATGGCTACACCTTC
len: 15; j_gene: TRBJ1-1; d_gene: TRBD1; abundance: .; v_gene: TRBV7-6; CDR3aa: CASSSEDRGNTEAFF; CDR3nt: TGTGCCAGCAGCTCCGAGGACAGGGGAAACACTGAAGCTTTCTTT
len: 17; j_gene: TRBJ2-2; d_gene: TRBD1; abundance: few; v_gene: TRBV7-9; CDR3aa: CASSLPPTGVNTGELFF; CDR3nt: TGTGCCAGCAGCTTGCCACCGACAGGGGTCAACACCGGGGAGCTGTTTTTT
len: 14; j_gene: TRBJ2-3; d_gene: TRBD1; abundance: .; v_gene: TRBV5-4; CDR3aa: CASSPTGGTDTQYF; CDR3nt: TGTGCCAGCAGCCCAACAGGGGGCACAGATACGCAGTATTTT
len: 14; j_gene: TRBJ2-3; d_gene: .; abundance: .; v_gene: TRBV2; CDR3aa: CASRPGFGTDTQYF; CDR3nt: TGTGCCAGCAGACCGGGGTTTGGCACAGATACGCAGTATTTT
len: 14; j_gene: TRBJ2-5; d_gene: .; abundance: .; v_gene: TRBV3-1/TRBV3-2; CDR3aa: CASSHWEAQETQYF; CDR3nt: TGTGCCAGCAGCCACTGGGAGGCCCAAGAGACCCAGTACTTC
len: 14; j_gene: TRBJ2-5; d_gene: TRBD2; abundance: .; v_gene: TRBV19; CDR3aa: CASSEGRGQETQYF; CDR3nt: TGTGCCAGTAGTGAGGGGCGGGGGCAAGAGACCCAGTACTTC
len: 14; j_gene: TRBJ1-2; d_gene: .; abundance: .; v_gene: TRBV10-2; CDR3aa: CASTSLRANYGYTF; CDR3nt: TGCGCCAGCACCTCTTTGAGGGCTAACTATGGCTACACCTTC
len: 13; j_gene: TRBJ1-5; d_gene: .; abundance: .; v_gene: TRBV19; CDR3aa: CAVSSYSNQPQHF; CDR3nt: TGTGCCGTGTCGAGCTATAGCAATCAGCCCCAGCATTTT
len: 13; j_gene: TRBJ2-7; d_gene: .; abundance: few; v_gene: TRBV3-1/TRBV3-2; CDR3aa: CASSQGPAIEQYF; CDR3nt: TGTGCCAGCAGCCAAGGCCCCGCGATCGAGCAGTACTTC
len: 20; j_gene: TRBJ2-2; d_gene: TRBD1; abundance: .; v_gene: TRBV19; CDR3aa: CASSIPRGQGRFRHTGELFF; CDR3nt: TGTGCCAGTAGTATTCCGAGGGGACAGGGGAGGTTCAGGCACACCGGGGAGCTGTTTTTT
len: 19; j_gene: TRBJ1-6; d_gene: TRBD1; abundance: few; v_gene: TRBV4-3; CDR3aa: CASSQLLPKLGQADSPLHF; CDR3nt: TGCGCCAGCAGCCAACTTCTCCCTAAACTGGGACAGGCTGATTCACCCCTCCACTTT
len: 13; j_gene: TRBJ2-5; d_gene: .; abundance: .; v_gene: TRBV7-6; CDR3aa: CASSSLPPGTQYF; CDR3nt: TGTGCCAGCAGCTCCCTGCCCCCAGGGACCCAGTACTTC
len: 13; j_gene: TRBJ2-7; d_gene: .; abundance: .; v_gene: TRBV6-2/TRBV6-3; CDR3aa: CASSYGGQGSKYF; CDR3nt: TGTGCCAGCAGTTACGGGGGACAAGGGAGTAAGTACTTC
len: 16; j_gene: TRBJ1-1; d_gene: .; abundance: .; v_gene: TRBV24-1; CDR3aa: CATSDKTDGPNTEAFF; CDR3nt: TGTGCCACCAGTGATAAGACGGACGGCCCAAACACTGAAGCTTTCTTT
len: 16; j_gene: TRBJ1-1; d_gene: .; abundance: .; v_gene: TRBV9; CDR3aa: CASSGGTGRGRTEAFF; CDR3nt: TGTGCCAGCAGCGGGGGGACCGGACGGGGTCGAACTGAAGCTTTCTTT
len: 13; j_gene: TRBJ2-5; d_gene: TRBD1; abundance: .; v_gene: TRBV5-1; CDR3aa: CASRGTGKETQYF; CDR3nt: TGCGCCAGCAGAGGGACAGGGAAAGAGACCCAGTACTTC
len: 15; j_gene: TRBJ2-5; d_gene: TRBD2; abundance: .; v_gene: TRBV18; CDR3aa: CASSHLTSGQETQYF; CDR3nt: TGTGCCAGCTCTCATCTGACTAGCGGGCAAGAGACCCAGTACTTC
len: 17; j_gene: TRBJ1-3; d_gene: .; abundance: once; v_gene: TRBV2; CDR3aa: CASSEFFGLSSGNTIYF; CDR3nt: TGTGCCAGCAGTGAATTTTTCGGACTTAGCTCTGGAAACACCATATATTTT
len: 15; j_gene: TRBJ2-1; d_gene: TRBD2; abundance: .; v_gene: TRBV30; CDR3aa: CAWSVRRGVRGEQFF; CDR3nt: TGTGCCTGGAGTGTAAGGCGGGGGGTGCGGGGTGAGCAGTTCTTC
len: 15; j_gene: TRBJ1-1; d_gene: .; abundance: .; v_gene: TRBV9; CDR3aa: CASSVDTHMNTEAFF; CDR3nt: TGTGCCAGCAGCGTAGATACACACATGAACACTGAAGCTTTCTTT
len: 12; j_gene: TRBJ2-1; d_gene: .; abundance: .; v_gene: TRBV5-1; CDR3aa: CASSLGDAEQFF; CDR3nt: TGCGCCAGCAGCTTGGGGGATGCTGAGCAGTTCTTC
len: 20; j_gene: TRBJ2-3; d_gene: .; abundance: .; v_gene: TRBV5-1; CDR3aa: CASSLGHGRISYFSTDTQYF; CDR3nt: TGCGCCAGCAGCTTAGGACACGGCCGAATATCATATTTTAGCACAGATACGCAGTATTTT
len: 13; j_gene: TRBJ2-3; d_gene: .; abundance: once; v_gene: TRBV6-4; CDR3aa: CASSELHTDTQYF; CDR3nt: TGTGCCAGCAGTGAACTCCACACAGATACGCAGTATTTT
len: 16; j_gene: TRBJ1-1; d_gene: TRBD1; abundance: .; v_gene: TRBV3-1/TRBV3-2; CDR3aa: CASSHGTGSFRTEAFF; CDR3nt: TGTGCCAGCAGCCATGGGACAGGGTCTTTTAGGACTGAAGCTTTCTTT
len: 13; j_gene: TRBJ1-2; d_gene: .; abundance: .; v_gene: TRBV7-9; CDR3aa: CASSSDGFYGYTF; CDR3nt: TGTGCCAGCAGCTCGGACGGGTTCTATGGCTACACCTTC
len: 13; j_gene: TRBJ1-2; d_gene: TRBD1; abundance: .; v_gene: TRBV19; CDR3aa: CASRQGATYGYTF; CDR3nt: TGTGCCAGTAGGCAGGGGGCCACCTATGGCTACACCTTC
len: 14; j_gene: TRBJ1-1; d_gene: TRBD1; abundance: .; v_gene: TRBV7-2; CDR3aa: CASSSGTGASWAFF; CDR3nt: TGTGCCAGCAGCTCCGGGACAGGGGCGTCATGGGCTTTCTTT
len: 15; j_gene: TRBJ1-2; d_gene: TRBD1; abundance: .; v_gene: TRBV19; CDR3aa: CASSTTRQGGYGYTF; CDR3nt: TGTGCCAGTAGTACTACTCGACAGGGAGGCTATGGCTACACCTTC
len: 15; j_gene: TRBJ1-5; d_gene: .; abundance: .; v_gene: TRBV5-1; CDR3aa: CASSLEGDPNQPQHF; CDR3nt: TGCGCCAGCAGCTTGGAAGGGGACCCCAATCAGCCCCAGCATTTT
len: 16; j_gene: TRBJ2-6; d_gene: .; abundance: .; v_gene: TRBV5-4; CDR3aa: CASSLADYSGANVLTF; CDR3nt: TGTGCCAGCAGCTTGGCGGACTACTCTGGGGCCAACGTCCTGACTTTC
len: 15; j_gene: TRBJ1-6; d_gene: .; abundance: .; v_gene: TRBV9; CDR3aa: CASSVTGSYYSPLHF; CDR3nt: TGTGCCAGCAGCGTAACAGGGAGTTACTATTCACCCCTCCACTTT
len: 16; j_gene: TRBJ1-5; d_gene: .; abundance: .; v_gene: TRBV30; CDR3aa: CAWSSPARNSNQPQHF; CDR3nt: TGTGCCTGGAGTTCACCTGCCCGGAATAGCAATCAGCCCCAGCATTTT
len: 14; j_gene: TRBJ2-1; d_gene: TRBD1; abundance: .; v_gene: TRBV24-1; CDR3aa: CATSDWDRRFGQFF; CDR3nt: TGTGCCACCAGTGATTGGGACAGGCGGTTCGGGCAGTTCTTC